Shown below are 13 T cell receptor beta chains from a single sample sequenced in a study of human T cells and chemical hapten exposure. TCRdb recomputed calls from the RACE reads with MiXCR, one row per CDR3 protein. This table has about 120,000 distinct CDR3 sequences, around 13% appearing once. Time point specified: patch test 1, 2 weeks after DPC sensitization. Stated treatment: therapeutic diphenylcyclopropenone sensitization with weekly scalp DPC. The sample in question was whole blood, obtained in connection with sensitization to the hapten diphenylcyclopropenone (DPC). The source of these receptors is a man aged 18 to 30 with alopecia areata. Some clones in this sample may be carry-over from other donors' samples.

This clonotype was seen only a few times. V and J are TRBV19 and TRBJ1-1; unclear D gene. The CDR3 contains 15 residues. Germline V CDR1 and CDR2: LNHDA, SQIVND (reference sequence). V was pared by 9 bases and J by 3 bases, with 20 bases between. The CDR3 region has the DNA TGTGCCAGCAGTCCTCTTAGGGCGGCCTACACTGAAGCTTTCTTT. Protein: CASSPLRAAYTEAFF.

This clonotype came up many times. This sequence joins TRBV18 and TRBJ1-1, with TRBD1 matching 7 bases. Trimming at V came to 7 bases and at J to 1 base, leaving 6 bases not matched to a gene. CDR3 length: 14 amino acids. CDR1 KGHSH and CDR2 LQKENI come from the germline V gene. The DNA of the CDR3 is TGTGCCAGCTACCCGACAGGGACGAACACTGAAGCTTTCTTT. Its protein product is CASYPTGTNTEAFF.

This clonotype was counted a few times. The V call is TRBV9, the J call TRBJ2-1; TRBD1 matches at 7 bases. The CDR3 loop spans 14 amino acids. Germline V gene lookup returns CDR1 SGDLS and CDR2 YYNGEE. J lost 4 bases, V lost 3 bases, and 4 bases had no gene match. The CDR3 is CASSGGTDYNEQFF. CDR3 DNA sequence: TGTGCCAGCAGCGGGGGGACAGATTACAATGAGCAGTTCTTC.

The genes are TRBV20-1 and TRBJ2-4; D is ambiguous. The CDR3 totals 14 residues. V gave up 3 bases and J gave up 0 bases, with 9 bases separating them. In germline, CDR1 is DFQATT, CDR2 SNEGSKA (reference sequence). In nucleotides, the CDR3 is TGCAGTGCTAGGTCCAGGCTAGCCAAAAACATTCAGTACTTC. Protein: CSARSRLAKNIQYF.

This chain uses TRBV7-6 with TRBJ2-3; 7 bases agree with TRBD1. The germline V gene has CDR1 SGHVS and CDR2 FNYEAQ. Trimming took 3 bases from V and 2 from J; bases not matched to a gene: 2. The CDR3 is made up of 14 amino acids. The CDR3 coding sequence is TGTGCCAGCAGCTTGACAGGGTACACAGATACGCAGTATTTT. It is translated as CASSLTGYTDTQYF.

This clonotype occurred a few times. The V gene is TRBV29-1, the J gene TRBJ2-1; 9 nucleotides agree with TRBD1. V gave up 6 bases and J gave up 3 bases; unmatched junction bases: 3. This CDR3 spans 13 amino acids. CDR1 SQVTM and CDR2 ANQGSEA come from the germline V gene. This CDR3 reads CSVDRGVYNEQFF. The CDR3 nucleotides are TGCAGCGTAGACAGGGGGGTCTACAATGAGCAGTTCTTC.

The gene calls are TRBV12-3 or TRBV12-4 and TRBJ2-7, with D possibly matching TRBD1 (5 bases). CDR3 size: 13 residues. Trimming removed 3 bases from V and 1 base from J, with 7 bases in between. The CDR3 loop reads CASSFQGSYEQYF. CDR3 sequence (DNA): TGTGCCAGCAGTTTTCAGGGATCCTACGAGCAGTACTTC.

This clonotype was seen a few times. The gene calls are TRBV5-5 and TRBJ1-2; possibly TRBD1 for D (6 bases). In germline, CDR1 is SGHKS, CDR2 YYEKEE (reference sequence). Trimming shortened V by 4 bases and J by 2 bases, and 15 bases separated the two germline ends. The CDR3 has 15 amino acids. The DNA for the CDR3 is TGTGCCAGCAGCGGGGCGACAGGCCCAAACTATGGCTACACCTTC. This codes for CASSGATGPNYGYTF.

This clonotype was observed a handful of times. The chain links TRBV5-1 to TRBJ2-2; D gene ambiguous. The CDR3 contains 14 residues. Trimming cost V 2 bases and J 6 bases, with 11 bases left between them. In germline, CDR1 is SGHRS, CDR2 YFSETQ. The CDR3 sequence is CASSFREVSGELFF. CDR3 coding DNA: TGCGCCAGCAGCTTTCGAGAGGTATCCGGGGAGCTGTTTTTT. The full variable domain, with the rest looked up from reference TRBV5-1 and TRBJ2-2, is KAGVTQTPRYLIKTRGQQVTLSCSPISGHRSVSWYQQTPGQGLQFLFEYFSETQRNKGNFPGRFSGRQFSNSRSEMNVSTLELGDSALYLCASSFREVSGELFFGEGSRLTVL.

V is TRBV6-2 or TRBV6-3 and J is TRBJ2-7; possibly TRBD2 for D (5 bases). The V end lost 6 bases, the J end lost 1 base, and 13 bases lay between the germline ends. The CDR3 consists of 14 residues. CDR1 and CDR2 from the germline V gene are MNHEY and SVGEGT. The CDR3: CASSGPGSSYEQYV. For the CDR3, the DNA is TGTGCCAGCAGCGGCCCTGGGAGTTCCTACGAGCAGTACGTC.

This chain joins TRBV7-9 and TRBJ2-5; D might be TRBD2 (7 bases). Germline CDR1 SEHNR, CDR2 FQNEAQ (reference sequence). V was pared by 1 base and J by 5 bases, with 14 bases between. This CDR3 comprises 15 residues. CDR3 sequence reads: CASSLVSGGSETQYF. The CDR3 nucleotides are TGTGCCAGCAGCTTAGTATCGGGGGGCTCGGAGACCCAGTACTTC.

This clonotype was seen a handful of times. DNA of the CDR3: TGTGCCAGCAGGACAGGGTTTTATGGCTACACCTTC. Its protein is CASRTGFYGYTF. J is TRBJ1-2 and V is TRBV6-5; 7 bases are shared with TRBD1. V was pared by 6 bases and J by 5 bases, with 3 bases of the junction left unmatched. Germline-derived CDR1 and CDR2 are MNHEY and SVGAGI. This CDR3 has 12 amino acids.

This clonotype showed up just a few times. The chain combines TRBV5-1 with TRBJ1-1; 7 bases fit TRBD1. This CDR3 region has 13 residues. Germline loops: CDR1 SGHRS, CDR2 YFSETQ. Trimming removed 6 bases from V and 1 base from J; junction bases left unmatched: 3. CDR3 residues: CASTGGENTEAFF. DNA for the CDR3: TGCGCCAGCACAGGGGGAGAGAACACTGAAGCTTTCTTT.